The next 13 T cell receptor beta chains were all read from a single sample in a study of cytomegalovirus exposure and HLA in healthy donors (dated by TCRdb to 2016 to 2017). Libraries were built with the immunoSEQ multiplex PCR assay. The multiplex PCR relied on a mix of 60 forward primers for TCR Vbeta segments and 13 reverse primers for TCR Jbeta segments. Imported from immuneACCESS, the table was reduced by TCRdb to in-frame sequences with V and J called. These copies leave out some clones; in studies compared against another copy, an unresolved V gene accounts for under half, and the cause of the remainder is not known. Present in this sample are some 97,000 clones, 84% of which were seen just once. In total, the top ten clones hold about 1.1% of the sample. Sequencing was performed on PBMCs. All receptors derive from a woman aged 18-29 years in good health and CMV-seronegative.

The chain carries TRBV30 and TRBJ2-7, with D possibly TRBD2 on 5 matching bases. Germline V gene data show CDR1 as GTSNPN and CDR2 as SVGIG (reference sequence). The CDR3 loop spans 12 amino acids. Trimming removed 2 bases at V and 6 bases at J, with 11 bases between. The CDR3 DNA follows: TGTGCCTGGAGTAACCTAGCCTCCGAGCAGTACTTC. It translates to CAWSNLASEQYF.

The chain has TRBV7-4 and TRBJ1-1; a possible D gene is TRBD1 (5 bases). The length of the CDR3 is 16 residues. Germline CDR1 is SGHVT and CDR2 is SQSDAQ. Trimming cost V 1 base and J 4 bases, with 16 bases left between them. CDR3 in DNA: TGTGCCAGCAGCTTAGTATTCCCAGGGATGGTCACTGAAGCTTTCTTT. Protein product: CASSLVFPGMVTEAFF.

The gene calls are TRBV6-1 and TRBJ2-3, with D perhaps matching TRBD2 (6 bases). V was shortened by 1 base and J by 9 bases, with 14 bases between the two germline ends. Per germline, CDR1 MNHNS and CDR2 SASEGT. The CDR3 runs to 14 residues. CDR3 DNA: TGTGCCAGCAGTGAAGTACTAGCCCAGGGAACGCAGTATTTT. It encodes CASSEVLAQGTQYF.

The count of this clone is one. The chain carries TRBV29-1 and TRBJ2-7; 13 nucleotides align to TRBD2. Germline V CDR1 and CDR2: SQVTM, ANQGSEA. The ends lost 4 bases at V and 3 bases at J; junction bases unmatched: 15. The CDR3 spans 18 residues. CDR3 bases: TGCAGCGTTGCTGGGGGGGGGACTAGCGGGATGAGGGGCTACGAGCAGTACTTC. Amino acids: CSVAGGGTSGMRGYEQYF.

This chain joins TRBV7-9 and TRBJ2-2; 9 bases agree with TRBD2. The germline V gene has CDR1 SEHNR and CDR2 FQNEAQ (reference sequence). The CDR3 extends over 15 amino acids. Trimming took 5 bases from V and 6 from J; bases not matched to a gene: 7. This CDR3 reads CASSARTSVAGELFF. In nucleotides, the CDR3 is TGTGCCAGCAGCGCCCGGACTAGCGTGGCCGGGGAGCTGTTTTTT.

The genes are TRBV9 and TRBJ1-2; 7 positions match TRBD1. V was clipped by 3 bases and J by 5 bases; unmatched bases: 4. The CDR3 totals 13 residues. Germline V gene lookup returns CDR1 SGDLS and CDR2 YYNGEE. The CDR3 DNA sequence: TGTGCCAGCAGCGGACAGGGCCAGTATGGCTACACCTTC. It encodes CASSGQGQYGYTF.

As concerns this clone: One end of the junction fails to match germline, which may point to a read error. The identical CDR3 is also encoded by other nucleotide sequences in the sample. The chain recombines TRBV5-1 with TRBJ2-1; 8 bases are a match to TRBD2. Germline-derived CDR1 and CDR2 are SGHRS and YFSETQ. This CDR3 spans 15 amino acids. Here the CDR3 DNA reads TGTGCCAGCAGCTTAAGCGGGGGCTCCTACAATGAGCAGTTCTTC. It specifies CASSLSGGSYNEQFF.

The chain combines TRBV27 with TRBJ2-1, with 7 nucleotides matching TRBD1. Germline lookup yields CDR1 MNHEY and CDR2 SMNVEV (reference sequence). The CDR3 has 15 residues. Trimming took 3 bases from V and 8 from J; bases not matched to a gene: 10. CDR3: CASSFSYRGRDEQFF. The CDR3 region has the DNA TGTGCCAGCAGTTTTTCCTACAGGGGACGCGATGAGCAGTTCTTC.

The gene calls are TRBV28 and TRBJ2-7; possible D gene TRBD1, 6 bases. The CDR3 totals 11 residues. With 4 bases removed from V and 5 bases from J, the gap between germline ends came to 6 bases. Germline V lookup: CDR1 MDHEN, CDR2 SYDVKM. The CDR3 coding sequence is TGTGCCAGCAGTTCAGGGGACGAGCAGTACTTC. Its protein is CASSSGDEQYF.

The V and J genes are TRBV6-5 and TRBJ1-6; the D gene is possibly TRBD1 (6 bases). Germline V lookup: CDR1 MNHEY, CDR2 SVGAGI. V lost 8 bases, J lost 5 bases, and 13 bases lay in between. This CDR3 has 14 amino acids. CDR3 in amino acids: CASSGGPDNSPLHF. The CDR3 DNA reads as TGTGCCAGCTCCGGGGGGCCCGATAATTCACCCCTCCACTTT.

There are a few counts of this clone. DNA for the CDR3: TGCAGCGTTGAAGGTGGGACTAGCCTCGATGAGCAGTTCTTC. Protein sequence: CSVEGGTSLDEQFF. The chain employs TRBV29-1 and TRBJ2-1; 9 positions match TRBD2. Per the germline V gene, CDR1 is SQVTM and CDR2 is ANQGSEA. CDR3 length equals 14 residues. V shed 1 base and J 8 bases; nucleotides not matched to a gene: 6.

The V and J genes are TRBV28 and TRBJ1-1; D is ambiguous. This CDR3 region has 12 residues. V lost 5 bases and J 8 bases, leaving 12 bases between the germline ends. The germline gives CDR1 MDHEN, CDR2 SYDVKM. DNA of the CDR3: TGTGCCAGCAGTCTCCGCCCCAGGGAAGCTTTCTTT. Translation gives CASSLRPREAFF.

The chain combines TRBV2 with TRBJ1-1; D gene ambiguous. Germline-derived CDR1 and CDR2 are SNHLY and FYNNEI. V dropped 10 bases and J dropped 2 bases, with 20 bases sitting between them. The CDR3 consists of 15 residues. CDR3 DNA sequence: TGTGCCACCCCGAGGGTGAGCCGGGCTAACACTGAAGCTTTCTTT. Translating it yields CATPRVSRANTEAFF.